The clone carrying this TCR beta chain was counted only a few times. This specimen belongs to a study of patients and donors after allogeneic stem cell transplantation. This CDR3 has 14 amino acids. Germline V lookup: CDR1 MNHNS, CDR2 SASEGT. The V gene lost 8 bases and the J gene lost 2 bases, with 13 bases spanning the gap. Via MiXCR, TCRdb re-called the RT-PCR reads, giving one row per CDR3 protein. The table includes about 230,000 distinct CDR3 sequences, approximately 14% detected once. The source of this sequence is a human donor who was either an allogeneic HSCT recipient or a stem cell or donor lymphocyte infusion donor (not recorded which). It is not recorded whose cells these are; they may come from a transplant donor. The gene calls are TRBV6-1 and TRBJ2-1; D gene ambiguous. Specimen: blood, either unsorted or a sorted T cell fraction (not recorded which). The CDR3 bases are TGTGCCAGCTCGGGTAGCCGGGCCTACAATGAGCAGTTCTTC. It encodes CASSGSRAYNEQFF.